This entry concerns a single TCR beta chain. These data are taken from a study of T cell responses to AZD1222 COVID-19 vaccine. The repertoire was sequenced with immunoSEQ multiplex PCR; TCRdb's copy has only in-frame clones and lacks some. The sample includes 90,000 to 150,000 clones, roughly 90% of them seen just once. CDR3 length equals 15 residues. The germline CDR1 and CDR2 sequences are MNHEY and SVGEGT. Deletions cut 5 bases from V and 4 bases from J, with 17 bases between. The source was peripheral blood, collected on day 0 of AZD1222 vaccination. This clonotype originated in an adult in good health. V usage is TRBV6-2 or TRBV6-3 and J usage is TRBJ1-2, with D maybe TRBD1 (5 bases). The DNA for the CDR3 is TGTGCCAGCAGTCGGATTCGGGACCTCGGCTATGGCTACACCTTC. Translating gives CASSRIRDLGYGYTF.